This TCR beta chain is from a study of monozygotic twins with inflammatory bowel disease. Each UMI harboured a 6-nucleotide sample barcode and was appended via template switching. For each CDR3 protein, TCRdb gives one entry from its re-call of the 5' RACE reads, without DNA. Its table records about 210,000 distinct CDR3 sequences. The sequenced sample consisted of blood. The receptor was isolated from a human donor with ulcerative colitis or Crohn's disease, or a healthy co-twin of an affected twin (not recorded which).

The CDR3 sequence is CASRKTQGREQYF. The chain couples TRBV6-5 to TRBJ2-7; TCRdb names TRBD1, which stays unverified in the absence of DNA. This CDR3 comprises 13 residues. Germline-derived CDR1 and CDR2 are MNHEY and SVGAGI.